This T cell receptor (beta chain) was identified during a study of blood T cell repertoires in COVID-19. Study-level information: Donors in the United States, Italy and Spain gave samples during acute or convalescent COVID-19. In each case, the material was cDNA or gDNA derived from T cells, B-cell-depleted T cells, or PBMCs.

Per the original data handling: The assay estimated nucleated cells by amplifying reference gene primers. Data came from immunoSEQ multiplex PCR; TCRdb stores just in-frame clones and leaves some out. The V and J calls and the clone size are those of that table, but D and trimming were determined from the DNA. The sample yields about 250,000 clones, about 89% seen once. Sample: peripheral blood. The TCR comes from a young man with acute or convalescent COVID-19.

The CDR3 bases are TGTGCCAGCAGCCTCCCAGGGGGTGAGCAGTTCTTC. Its protein is CASSLPGGEQFF. V usage is TRBV7-9 and J usage is TRBJ2-1; 7 bases map to TRBD1. With 5 bases clipped from V and 9 bases from J, the junction kept 4 bases outside the gene matches. From germline, CDR1 is SEHNR and CDR2 FQNEAQ (reference sequence). This CDR3 is 12 amino acids long. The full variable domain, in which reference TRBV7-9 and TRBJ2-1 provide the parts outside the CDR3, is DTGVSQNPRHKITKRGQNVTFRCDPISEHNRLYWYRQTLGQGPEFLTYFQNEAQLEKSRLLSDRFSAERPKGSFSTLEIQRTEQGDSAMYLCASSLPGGEQFFGPGTRLTVL.